The 22 T cell receptor beta chains listed next were all sequenced from one sample in a study of brain metastases from non-small cell lung cancer. Assay: immunoSEQ multiplex PCR; the TCRdb copy retains only in-frame clones and omits some. This sample carries over 12,000 clones, over 80% of them seen once, and the ten largest clones take less than 9%. Input material: primary lung tumor tissue. All receptors derive from a donor at least 40 years old with non-small cell lung cancer.

V usage is TRBV11-3 and J usage is TRBJ2-1; either TRBD1 or TRBD2 may fit D (5 bases each). Germline V gene sequence: CDR1 SGHNT, CDR2 YENEEA. The CDR3 is 15 amino acids. The V end was cut by 1 base, the J end by 7 bases, with 14 bases between. CDR3 region: CASSLGGPGINEQFF. The CDR3 nucleotides are TGTGCCAGCAGCTTAGGGGGCCCGGGGATAAATGAGCAGTTCTTC.

The rearrangement links TRBV9 to TRBJ1-2, with 7 bases identical to TRBD1. The germline V gene has CDR1 SGDLS and CDR2 YYNGEE. With 3 bases clipped from V and 6 bases from J, the junction kept 8 bases outside the gene matches. This CDR3 is built from 14 residues. CDR3 residues: CASSADRAGDGYTF. The CDR3 DNA reads TGTGCCAGCAGCGCTGACAGGGCCGGGGATGGCTACACCTTC.

The V call is TRBV29-1, the J call TRBJ2-2, with unresolved D. This CDR3 is built from 12 residues. Germline CDR1 reads SQVTM; CDR2 reads ANQGSEA. Trimming stripped 6 bases from V and 2 bases from J, with 7 bases between. The CDR3 loop reads CSVDANTGELFF. In DNA form, the CDR3 reads TGCAGCGTAGACGCTAACACCGGGGAGCTGTTTTTT.

The chain carries TRBV6-5 and TRBJ2-4; 9 positions match TRBD1. Unmatched junction bases numbered 1, after V lost 8 bases and J lost 5 bases. Germline V gene data show CDR1 as MNHEY and CDR2 as SVGAGI. This CDR3 is 12 amino acids long. DNA for the CDR3: TGTGCCAGCCGGGACAGGGAAAACATTCAGTACTTC. Translation: CASRDRENIQYF.

The rearrangement uses TRBV2 and TRBJ2-3; the D gene could be TRBD1 or TRBD2 (5 bases each). Trimming pared 6 bases from V and 0 bases from J, leaving 13 bases between. The CDR3 sequence is 15 residues long. The V gene's germline CDR1 is SNHLY and CDR2 FYNNEI. In nucleotides, the CDR3 is TGTGCCAGCAGCAAAGGGACGGCTAGCACAGATACGCAGTATTTT. Protein sequence: CASSKGTASTDTQYF.

This clone was seen a single time. The chain has TRBV6-5 and TRBJ2-7; 10 positions agree with TRBD2. The CDR3 sequence is 14 residues long. V dropped 7 bases and J dropped 4; count of bases not matched to a gene: 7. Germline V gene data show CDR1 as MNHEY and CDR2 as SVGAGI. The CDR3 region is CASNDQRGGYEQYF. DNA for the CDR3: TGTGCCAGCAACGACCAGCGGGGGGGGTACGAGCAGTACTTC.

The chain has TRBV15 and TRBJ2-3, with D perhaps given as TRBD1 or TRBD2 (5 bases each). Trimming removed 0 bases at V and 2 bases at J, with 6 bases between. This CDR3 is 14 amino acids long. Germline CDR1 is LNHNV and CDR2 is YYDKDF (reference sequence). CDR3 residues: CATSRDGTTDTQYF. CDR3 DNA: TGTGCCACCAGCAGAGATGGGACCACAGATACGCAGTATTTT.

The chain uses TRBV27 and TRBJ2-3; D unclear. Germline V CDR1 and CDR2: MNHEY, SMNVEV (reference sequence). V dropped 5 bases and J dropped 3 bases, with 15 bases sitting between them. This CDR3 spans 15 amino acids. CDR3 coding DNA: TGTGCCAGCAGTCCTCCCCCCTCAGAGACAGATACGCAGTATTTT. Its protein product is CASSPPPSETDTQYF.

This clone has a handful of counts. DNA for the CDR3: TGTGCCAGCAGCCCTTGGCGGGGTTCAAACACCATATATTTT. Encoded protein: CASSPWRGSNTIYF. The J gene is TRBJ1-3, the V gene TRBV5-6, with no clear D. Germline CDR1 SGHDT, CDR2 YYEEEE. Trimming took off 4 bases at V and 6 bases at J, with 14 bases between the two ends. CDR3 size: 14 residues.

The V gene is TRBV14, the J gene TRBJ1-6, with 7 bases matching TRBD1. The germline V gene encodes CDR1 SGHDN and CDR2 FVKESK. Trimming at V came to 3 bases and at J to 8 bases, leaving 4 bases not matched to a gene. The CDR3 is 14 amino acids. The CDR3 DNA reads TGTGCCAGCAGCCAGACAGGGTACGATTCACCCCTCCACTTT. It yields the protein CASSQTGYDSPLHF.

This chain links TRBV9 with TRBJ1-1; the match to TRBD1 covers 7 bases. The junction had 10 bases not matched to a gene; V was cut back by 4 bases and J by 4 bases. The germline CDR1 and CDR2 sequences are SGDLS and YYNGEE. The CDR3 covers 15 residues. CDR3 nucleotides: TGTGCCAGCAGCTACGTAGGTCAGGGGGGCACTGAAGCTTTCTTT. Residues: CASSYVGQGGTEAFF.

The chain recombines TRBV5-1 with TRBJ2-3; 10 bases fit TRBD2. V lost 0 bases and J lost 5; bases outside the gene matches: 9. The germline gives CDR1 SGHRS, CDR2 YFSETQ. CDR3 length: 17 residues. The CDR3 DNA reads TGCGCCAGCAGCTTGGAGGGGTTTAGCGGGGGGATAGATACGCAGTATTTT. It is translated as CASSLEGFSGGIDTQYF.

V gene TRBV12-3 or TRBV12-4 combines with J gene TRBJ1-1; 7 positions agree with TRBD1. V lost 2 bases, J lost 4 bases, and 1 base stayed unmatched. CDR3 size: 13 residues. DNA of the CDR3: TGTGCCAGCAGTTTACAGGGGGGCACTGAAGCTTTCTTT. It encodes CASSLQGGTEAFF.

This chain links TRBV9 with TRBJ2-1, with 12 bases lining up with TRBD2. The CDR3 runs 17 residues. The V gene's germline CDR1 is SGDLS and CDR2 YYNGEE. V was pared by 0 bases and J by 9 bases, with 10 bases of the junction left unmatched. The CDR3 DNA reads TGTGCCAGCAGCGTAGGTCTAGCGGGGGGGACCTACGGTGAGCAGTTCTTC. Translation: CASSVGLAGGTYGEQFF.

This sequence joins TRBV24-1 and TRBJ2-7; possibly TRBD1 for D (6 bases). V lost 3 bases and J 2 bases, leaving 16 bases between the germline ends. Germline V gene lookup returns CDR1 KGHDR and CDR2 SFDVKD. CDR3 length equals 16 residues. Here the CDR3 reads CATSDQRTARPYEQYF. In DNA, the CDR3 is TGTGCCACCAGTGATCAACGGACAGCGCGTCCCTACGAGCAGTACTTC.

This clone is a singleton in its sample. The chain employs TRBV29-1 and TRBJ2-5; 9 bases are a match to TRBD2. Germline assignment: CDR1 SQVTM and CDR2 ANQGSEA. V was clipped by 7 bases and J by 1 base; unmatched bases: 10. CDR3 length: 15 amino acids. The CDR3 nucleotides are TGCAGCGATTCCGTCGGCGGGGGGGCCCAAGAGACCCAGTACTTC. This sequence encodes CSDSVGGGAQETQYF.

The sample holds one count of this clone. V and J are TRBV5-5 and TRBJ1-4; tentative D call: TRBD1 (5 bases). The CDR3 is made up of 16 amino acids. CDR1 is SGHKS and CDR2 is YYEKEE in the germline V gene (reference sequence). V lost 0 bases to trimming and J lost 0 bases, with 9 bases between them. In nucleotides, the CDR3 is TGTGCCAGCAGCTTGGACAGGAGTGCAACTAATGAAAAACTGTTTTTT. It specifies CASSLDRSATNEKLFF. The full variable domain, rest sourced from reference TRBV5-5 and TRBJ1-4, is DAGVTQSPTHLIKTRGQQVTLRCSPISGHKSVSWYQQVLGQGPQFIFQYYEKEERGRGNFPDRFSARQFPNYSSELNVNALLLGDSALYLCASSLDRSATNEKLFFGSGTQLSVL.

The chain couples TRBV21-1 to TRBJ1-6. TRBV21-1 is tagged as a pseudogene. The CDR3 loop spans 19 amino acids. The CDR3 reads CASSKAVRGGPLFNSPLHF. CDR3 nucleotides: TGTGCCAGCAGCAAAGCTGTGAGGGGAGGGCCGCTGTTTAATTCACCCCTCCACTTT.

This clone has a single count. CDR3 residues: CASSPVAGMGTDTQYF. CDR3 in DNA: TGTGCCAGCAGCCCTGTAGCGGGGATGGGGACAGATACGCAGTATTTT. The chain combines TRBV5-6 with TRBJ2-3; 8 nucleotides agree with TRBD2. Germline V gene sequence: CDR1 SGHDT, CDR2 YYEEEE. V dropped 4 bases and J dropped 3; count of bases not matched to a gene: 10. The CDR3 loop spans 16 amino acids.

The chain recombines TRBV5-8 with TRBJ1-4, with unresolved D. CDR3 length: 14 amino acids. V dropped 1 base and J dropped 0 bases, with 4 bases sitting between them. The germline V gene encodes CDR1 SGHTS and CDR2 YDEGEE. For the CDR3, the DNA is TGTGCCAGCAGCTTGACTCCAACTAATGAAAAACTGTTTTTT. It codes for CASSLTPTNEKLFF.

V usage is TRBV13 and J usage is TRBJ1-4; maybe TRBD1 (5 bases). Trimming shortened V by 3 bases and J by 0 bases, and 17 bases separated the two germline ends. This CDR3 is built from 18 residues. Germline V gene sequence: CDR1 PRHDT, CDR2 FYEKMQ (reference sequence). The CDR3 nucleotides read TGTGCCAGCAGCTTGGGGGGTATCTACGCAGCAACTAATGAAAAACTGTTTTTT. Protein sequence: CASSLGGIYAATNEKLFF.

A few counts support this clone. In the same sample, other DNA sequences code for this CDR3. J is TRBJ2-5 and V is TRBV5-4; D ambiguous. The CDR3 totals 13 residues. CDR1 and CDR2 (germline): SGHNT, YYREEE (reference sequence). V lost 4 bases and J 1 base, leaving 8 bases between the germline ends. The CDR3 sequence: CASSVVVQETQYF. In DNA form, the CDR3 reads TGTGCCAGCAGCGTAGTAGTCCAAGAGACCCAGTACTTC.